The clone carrying this TCR beta chain has only a few counts. Antigen: not known. The CDR3 spans 17 residues. Trimming pared 7 bases from V and 1 base from J, leaving 22 bases between. Germline values: CDR1 MDHEN, CDR2 SYDVKM. Each CDR3 protein is one row after TCRdb ran MiXCR on the RT-PCR reads. Here the sample spans about 480,000 distinct CDR3 sequences, 11% being singletons. The data are from a study of response to subunit inactivated influenza vaccine. General study results and limits: With each seasonal influenza vaccination, the authors suggested, few new T cells are recruited.

The input for sequencing was PBMCs from blood, taken 45 days after vaccination. The TCR sequence derives from a man aged 50 to 60 who received an inactivated influenza vaccine. The V and J genes are TRBV28 and TRBJ2-5; TRBD1 or TRBD2 may be the D gene (7 bases each). The CDR3 loop reads CASTPLDREGLQETQYF. In nucleotides, the CDR3 is TGTGCCAGCACTCCCCTCGACAGGGAGGGGCTCCAAGAGACCCAGTACTTC.